The 8 T cell receptor beta chains reported below all come from one sample, sequenced in a study of response to subunit inactivated influenza vaccine. One entry per CDR3 protein results from TCRdb running MiXCR on the RT-PCR reads. The sample consists of about 540,000 distinct CDR3 sequences, approximately 24% of them appearing once. These same records also appear under a second study, on T cells expressing NK-cell markers. That publication notes: 5'RACE template switching with UMIs generated TCR beta cDNA.

This specimen was CD4+ T cells sorted from PBMCs, taken about 11 days after vaccination. The receptors originated from a man aged 45 to 65 who received an inactivated influenza vaccine.

V and J are TRBV5-1 and TRBJ1-1; no firm D call. Between the trimmed V and J ends, which lost 1 base and 7 bases, there was a span of 14 bases. Per the germline V gene, CDR1 is SGHRS and CDR2 is YFSETQ. The CDR3 consists of 14 residues. The CDR3 sequence is CASSLRRVSDEAFF. The DNA for the CDR3 is TGCGCCAGCAGCTTGCGGAGGGTATCAGATGAAGCTTTCTTT.

The chain combines TRBV7-2 with TRBJ2-5; possible D gene TRBD1, 5 bases. This CDR3 contains 16 residues. Germline V gene lookup returns CDR1 SGHTA and CDR2 FQGNSA. The V end lost 1 base, the J end lost 0 bases, and 12 bases lay between the germline ends. The CDR3 coding sequence is TGTGCCAGCAGCTTAGTACAGGCGCCGTACCAAGAGACCCAGTACTTC. It encodes CASSLVQAPYQETQYF.

The chain is built from TRBV5-1 and TRBJ2-2; D not certain. Trimming left V 5 bases short and J 1 base short, with 9 bases between. Germline values: CDR1 SGHRS, CDR2 YFSETQ. The CDR3 is 14 amino acids. The CDR3 loop is CASRVSWNTGELFF. In nucleotides, the CDR3 is TGCGCCAGCAGAGTCTCATGGAACACCGGGGAGCTGTTTTTT.

This sequence joins TRBV12-3 or TRBV12-4 and TRBJ1-4; TRBD1 might be the D (5 bases). Trimming shortened V by 5 bases and J by 4 bases, and 11 bases separated the two germline ends. The CDR3 length is 14 residues. CDR3 DNA: TGTGCCAGCAGTGGTGACAGATTTAATGAAAAACTGTTTTTT. Protein: CASSGDRFNEKLFF.

The chain couples TRBV15 to TRBJ1-4; D gene unclear. The V and J ends lost 5 bases and 12 bases respectively, with 16 bases between them. The CDR3 is 13 amino acids. In germline, CDR1 is LNHNV, CDR2 YYDKDF (reference sequence). The CDR3 DNA sequence: TGTGCCACCAGCCCCAGGAGCGACGGGGAACTGTTTTTT. As protein: CATSPRSDGELFF.

The CDR3 region has the DNA TGCAGCGTTGAAACCCCCGGACAGGGGGCCAAAAACATTCAGTACTTC. This codes for CSVETPGQGAKNIQYF. V gene TRBV29-1 combines with J gene TRBJ2-4, with 9 bases aligning to TRBD1. Per the germline V gene, CDR1 is SQVTM and CDR2 is ANQGSEA. Losses at the gene ends were 2 bases for V and 1 base for J; bases not matched to a gene: 6. CDR3 length: 16 amino acids.

The chain uses TRBV2 and TRBJ1-2, with TRBD1 matching 10 bases. The germline V gene has CDR1 SNHLY and CDR2 FYNNEI. Trimming took 5 bases from V and 5 from J; bases not matched to a gene: 8. This CDR3 has 15 amino acids. Here the CDR3 DNA reads TGTGCCAGCAGTACCGGGACAGGGGAATCATATGGCTACACCTTC. This translates into CASSTGTGESYGYTF.

This clonotype was picked up a small number of times. CDR3 bases: TGTGCCAGCAGCTTGCTGGGGGCTCGGGGCTACACCTTC. Protein sequence: CASSLLGARGYTF. V and J are TRBV5-8 and TRBJ1-2; D may be TRBD1 (6 bases). V lost 1 base, J lost 8 bases, and 12 bases lay in between. CDR1 is SGHTS and CDR2 is YDEGEE in the germline V gene. The CDR3 extends over 13 amino acids.